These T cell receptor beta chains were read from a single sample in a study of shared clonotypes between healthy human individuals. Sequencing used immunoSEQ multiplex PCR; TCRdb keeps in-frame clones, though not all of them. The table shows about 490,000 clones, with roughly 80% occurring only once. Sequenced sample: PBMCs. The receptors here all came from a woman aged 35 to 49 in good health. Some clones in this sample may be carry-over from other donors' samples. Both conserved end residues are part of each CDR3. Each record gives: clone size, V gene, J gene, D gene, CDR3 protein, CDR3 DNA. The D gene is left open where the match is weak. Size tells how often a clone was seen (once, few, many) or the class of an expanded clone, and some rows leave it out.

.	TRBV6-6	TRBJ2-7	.	CASSRRDEQYF	TGTGCCAGCAGTCGAAGGGACGAGCAGTACTTC
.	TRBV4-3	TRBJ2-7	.	CASSPRQNSYEQYF	TGCGCCAGCAGCCCAAGACAGAACTCCTACGAGCAGTACTTC
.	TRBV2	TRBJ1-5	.	CASNLNGRLGQPQHF	TGTGCCAGCAACCTCAACGGCAGGTTGGGTCAGCCCCAGCATTTT
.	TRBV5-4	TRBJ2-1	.	CASSGGQPYNEQFF	TGTGCCAGCAGCGGCGGACAGCCCTACAATGAGCAGTTCTTC
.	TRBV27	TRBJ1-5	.	CASSLLGRGDQPQHF	TGTGCCAGCAGTTTATTGGGGAGAGGGGATCAGCCCCAGCATTTT
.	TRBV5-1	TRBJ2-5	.	CASSLAIQETQYF	TGCGCCAGCAGCTTGGCGATCCAAGAGACCCAGTACTTC
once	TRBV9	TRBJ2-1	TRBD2	CASSPSGRNYNEQFF	TGTGCCAGCAGCCCTAGCGGGAGGAATTACAATGAGCAGTTCTTC
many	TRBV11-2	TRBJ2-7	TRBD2	CASSLARTSGYEQYF	TGTGCCAGCAGCTTAGCCCGGACTAGCGGGTACGAGCAGTACTTC
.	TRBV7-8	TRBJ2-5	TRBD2	CASSLEITGTSGTETQYF	TGTGCCAGCAGCTTAGAAATTACAGGGACTAGCGGGACAGAGACCCAGTACTTC
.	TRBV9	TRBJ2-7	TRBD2	CASSAGLAGSYEQYF	TGTGCCAGCAGCGCGGGACTAGCGGGCTCCTACGAGCAGTACTTC
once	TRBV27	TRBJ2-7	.	CASSLGGSYEQYF	TGTGCCAGCAGTTTAGGAGGCTCCTACGAGCAGTACTTC
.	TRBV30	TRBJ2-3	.	CAWRPAGAGKNTDTQYF	TGTGCCTGGAGGCCGGCCGGGGCAGGGAAAAACACAGATACGCAGTATTTT
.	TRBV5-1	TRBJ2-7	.	CASSLRGYEQYF	TGCGCCAGCAGCTTGAGGGGTTACGAGCAGTACTTC
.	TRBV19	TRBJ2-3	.	CATSSPGADTQYF	TGTGCCACCAGTTCGCCCGGAGCAGATACGCAGTATTTT
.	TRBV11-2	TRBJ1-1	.	CASSPLSEAFF	TGTGCCAGCAGCCCCCTTTCTGAAGCTTTCTTT
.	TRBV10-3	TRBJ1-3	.	CAISESWGDGNTIYF	TGTGCCATCAGTGAGTCCTGGGGCGACGGAAACACCATATATTTT
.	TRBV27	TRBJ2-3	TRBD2	CASTTGTSGSDTQYF	TGTGCCAGCACCACCGGGACTAGCGGGTCAGATACGCAGTATTTT
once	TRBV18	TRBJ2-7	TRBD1	CASSPDRDSTYEQYF	TGTGCCAGCTCACCAGACCGGGACAGTACCTACGAGCAGTACTTC